Below are 31 T cell receptor beta chains sequenced from a single sample in a study of blood T cell repertoires in COVID-19. The table came from immunoSEQ multiplex PCR; TCRdb's copy has only in-frame clones and leaves some out. The sample lists approximately 310,000 clones, 70% to 90% seen once, with less than 2.5% in the top ten. The sequencing sample was made of PBMCs or T cells enriched from blood (not recorded which). The receptor source for this set is a man aged 25-45 years who had recovered from COVID-19.

This clone was observed a few times. The chain uses TRBV7-3 and TRBJ1-1, with D possibly matching TRBD1 (5 bases). CDR1 SGHTA and CDR2 FQGTGA come from the germline V gene. The CDR3 length is 14 residues. V was pared by 5 bases and J by 4 bases, with 14 bases between. The CDR3 loop reads CASSPTGSGTEAFF. Here the CDR3 DNA reads TGTGCCAGCAGCCCCACAGGTAGCGGCACTGAAGCTTTCTTT.

The chain couples TRBV19 to TRBJ1-2; 9 nucleotides align to TRBD1. CDR1 is LNHDA, CDR2 SQIVND, per germline (reference sequence). V lost 0 bases and J lost 7; bases outside the gene matches: 9. The CDR3 length is 16 residues. The chain's CDR3 is CASSIDVDRGSSGYTF. Written as DNA, the CDR3 is TGTGCCAGTAGTATAGATGTCGACAGGGGGTCGTCTGGCTACACCTTC.

The rearrangement uses TRBV4-2 and TRBJ1-4; TRBD1 might be the D (6 bases). Trimming pared 0 bases from V and 6 bases from J, leaving 14 bases between. From germline, CDR1 is LGHNA and CDR2 YNFKEQ. CDR3 length equals 16 residues. This CDR3 reads CASSQDLNRVYEKLFF. The CDR3 bases are TGTGCCAGCAGCCAAGATTTAAACAGGGTTTATGAAAAACTGTTTTTT.

This chain uses TRBV5-6 with TRBJ1-1; 7 nucleotides agree with TRBD1. The CDR3 is 16 amino acids. The V gene's germline CDR1 is SGHDT and CDR2 YYEEEE. Trimming at V came to 3 bases and at J to 3 bases, leaving 11 bases not matched to a gene. The CDR3 reads CASSSLHRGEDTEAFF. CDR3 DNA sequence: TGTGCCAGCAGCTCTCTTCACAGGGGCGAGGACACTGAAGCTTTCTTT.

The rearrangement uses TRBV30 and TRBJ1-6, with D tentatively TRBD1 (5 bases). CDR3 size: 11 residues. Germline values: CDR1 GTSNPN, CDR2 SVGIG (reference sequence). The ends were cut back, 0 bases at V and 16 bases at J, with 10 bases in the middle. This CDR3 reads CAWSVNQGLHF. The CDR3 coding sequence is TGTGCCTGGAGTGTAAATCAGGGACTCCACTTT.

This clone was counted between two and nine times. This chain links TRBV10-2 with TRBJ1-2; D ambiguous. Germline V gene lookup returns CDR1 WSHSY and CDR2 SAAADI. Trimming pared 3 bases from V and 3 bases from J, leaving 8 bases between. This CDR3 has 13 amino acids. CDR3 nucleotides: TGCGCCAGCAGTGATGAGCGCCACTATGGCTACACCTTC. Its translation: CASSDERHYGYTF.

This clone turned up a few times. The chain employs TRBV3-1 (or the pseudogene TRBV3-2) and TRBJ1-1; maybe TRBD1 (6 bases). Between the trimmed V and J ends, which lost 5 bases and 5 bases, there was a span of 12 bases. The CDR3 sequence is 13 residues long. Looked up from germline, CDR1 is LGHDT and CDR2 is YNNKEL (reference sequence). CDR3 region: CASSRTQGTEAFF. CDR3 in DNA: TGTGCCAGCAGCAGAACCCAGGGGACTGAAGCTTTCTTT.

This chain joins TRBV29-1 and TRBJ2-7, with 8 bases identical to TRBD1. Germline V gene sequence: CDR1 SQVTM, CDR2 ANQGSEA. Losses at the gene ends were 0 bases for V and 0 bases for J; bases not matched to a gene: 7. The CDR3 is made up of 16 amino acids. Here the CDR3 reads CSVEDTRTGSSYEQYF. The DNA for the CDR3 is TGCAGCGTTGAAGATACCCGGACAGGGTCCTCCTACGAGCAGTACTTC.

V is TRBV30 and J is TRBJ2-1, with D perhaps TRBD2 (6 bases). V lost 5 bases, J lost 3 bases, and 11 bases lay in between. The CDR3 loop spans 13 amino acids. Looked up from germline, CDR1 is GTSNPN and CDR2 is SVGIG (reference sequence). Here the CDR3 reads CAWAQGLYNEQFF. As DNA, the CDR3 is TGTGCCTGGGCCCAGGGACTCTACAATGAGCAGTTCTTC.

This chain uses TRBV23-1 with TRBJ2-7, with 9 nucleotides matching TRBD2. TRBV23-1 is marked as an open reading frame, function uncertain. J lost 2 bases, V lost 0 bases, and 8 bases had no gene match. The CDR3 is 17 residues long. CDR3 bases: TGCGCCAGCAGTCAATCGAGTTTCGAGCGGGGGGCCTACGAGCAGTACTTC. Translated, it gives CASSQSSFERGAYEQYF.

The rearrangement joins TRBV6-2 or TRBV6-3 to TRBJ2-4; D remains unclear. The germline gives CDR1 MNHEY, CDR2 SVGEGT. This CDR3 comprises 15 residues. Trimming left V 6 bases short and J 3 bases short, with 15 bases between. CDR3 sequence: CASSSRWSGKNIQYF. In nucleotides, the CDR3 is TGTGCCAGCAGCTCCCGTTGGTCGGGCAAAAACATTCAGTACTTC.

The rearrangement links TRBV7-2 to TRBJ2-5, with TRBD2 as a possible D gene (6 bases). The CDR3 extends over 12 amino acids. Trimming stripped 4 bases from V and 11 bases from J, with 14 bases between. Germline V CDR1 and CDR2: SGHTA, FQGNSA. The CDR3 protein is CASSSDLGRQYF. The CDR3 DNA follows: TGTGCCAGCAGCTCCGATCTGGGGAGGCAGTACTTC.

The chain couples TRBV6-6 to TRBJ2-7, with 10 bases aligning to TRBD1. Germline V lookup: CDR1 MNHNY, CDR2 SVGAGI (reference sequence). The CDR3 has 14 amino acids. V lost 8 bases, J lost 5 bases, and 9 bases stayed unmatched. The CDR3 region is CASASRDRGHEQYF. In DNA form, the CDR3 reads TGTGCCAGCGCGTCCCGGGACAGGGGCCACGAGCAGTACTTC.

This clone occurred once. CDR3 DNA: TGTGCCATCATGGGACAGGGGGTGGGGAATGAGCAGTTCTTC. Translation: CAIMGQGVGNEQFF. The rearrangement joins TRBV10-3 to TRBJ2-1; the match to TRBD1 covers 11 bases. After removal of 7 bases from V and 7 bases from J, the junction contained 6 bases not matched to a gene. The CDR3 is 14 residues long. Germline-derived CDR1 and CDR2 are ENHRY and SYGVKD.

This clone has a single count. The chain joins TRBV6-1 to TRBJ1-5; tentatively, D is TRBD1 (6 bases). V was shortened by 0 bases and J by 3 bases, with 12 bases between the two germline ends. Per the germline V gene, CDR1 is MNHNS and CDR2 is SASEGT. The CDR3 is 16 amino acids. In nucleotides, the CDR3 is TGTGCCAGCAGTGAAGCAGGGGGTGGTAACAATCAGCCCCAGCATTTT. Its translation is CASSEAGGGNNQPQHF.

The chain employs TRBV5-5 and TRBJ2-2; D possibly corresponds to TRBD1 (5 bases). Germline-derived CDR1 and CDR2 are SGHKS and YYEKEE (reference sequence). The CDR3 sequence is 15 residues long. V dropped 1 base and J dropped 4 bases, with 11 bases sitting between them. In DNA, the CDR3 is TGTGCCAGCAGCTTGCAGGCAGGGTCCACCGGGGAGCTGTTTTTT. As protein: CASSLQAGSTGELFF.

There are a few counts of this clone. This chain uses TRBV7-2 with TRBJ1-2; D might be TRBD1 (5 bases). Germline CDR1 reads SGHTA; CDR2 reads FQGNSA. This CDR3 region has 17 residues. The V and J ends lost 2 bases and 4 bases respectively, with 20 bases between them. In DNA, the CDR3 is TGTGCCAGCAGCTTACGGGGGGGTAGGGGATTAGGCTATGGCTACACCTTC. It codes for CASSLRGGRGLGYGYTF.

The chain joins TRBV11-3 to TRBJ1-1, with unresolved D. The germline V and J ends were trimmed by 1 base and 6 bases, with 21 bases remaining between them. Germline CDR1 is SGHNT and CDR2 is YENEEA. The CDR3 extends over 17 amino acids. CDR3 amino acids: CASSLGSGGGRFSEAFF. The CDR3 region has the DNA TGTGCCAGCAGCTTAGGTTCTGGTGGAGGGAGGTTCTCTGAAGCTTTCTTT.

V and J are TRBV29-1 and TRBJ1-5, with no clear D. Germline values: CDR1 SQVTM, CDR2 ANQGSEA. V gave up 5 bases and J gave up 0 bases, with 5 bases separating them. This CDR3 has 12 amino acids. CDR3 in DNA: TGCAGCGTTCGGTCTAGCAATCAGCCCCAGCATTTT. The encoded protein is CSVRSSNQPQHF.

In its sample, this clone was seen once. This chain joins TRBV11-1 and TRBJ2-3; D call uncertain. Germline loops: CDR1 SGHAT, CDR2 FQDESV (reference sequence). V was shortened by 1 base and J by 0 bases, with 8 bases between the two germline ends. The CDR3 covers 15 residues. This chain's CDR3 is CASSLGQSSTDTQYF. In nucleotides, the CDR3 is TGTGCCAGCAGCTTAGGTCAGTCTAGCACAGATACGCAGTATTTT.

This clone was recorded at least ten times. The rearrangement links TRBV6-2 or TRBV6-3 to TRBJ2-7; 9 bases line up with TRBD2. Trimming removed 5 bases from V and 4 bases from J; junction bases left unmatched: 9. The germline CDR1 and CDR2 sequences are MNHEY and SVGEGT. The CDR3 runs to 15 residues. CDR3 DNA sequence: TGTGCCAGCAGTCAACTAGCGGGCGCACCTTACGAGCAGTACTTC. This codes for CASSQLAGAPYEQYF.

This chain connects TRBV5-1 to TRBJ2-7; 12 bases are a match to TRBD2. The J segment lost 0 bases and the V segment lost 3 bases, leaving 7 bases of the junction unmatched. Germline CDR1 SGHRS, CDR2 YFSETQ. The CDR3 consists of 17 residues. The CDR3 region is CASSSWTSGVSSYEQYF. The CDR3 coding sequence is TGCGCCAGCAGCTCCTGGACTAGCGGGGTAAGCTCCTACGAGCAGTACTTC.

The rearrangement joins TRBV5-1 to TRBJ2-3, with D maybe TRBD2 (6 bases). V lost 2 bases and J 5 bases, leaving 12 bases between the germline ends. The CDR3 is made up of 14 amino acids. CDR1 SGHRS and CDR2 YFSETQ come from the germline V gene. CDR3 loop: CASSFRGYQDTQYF. The CDR3 coding sequence is TGCGCCAGCAGCTTTCGGGGGTATCAAGATACGCAGTATTTT.

As concerns this clone: This same CDR3 is encoded by further DNA sequences in the sample. The chain couples TRBV5-6 to TRBJ1-2; 7 nucleotides match TRBD1. The junction had 3 bases not matched to a gene; V was cut back by 1 base and J by 6 bases. The CDR3 runs to 13 residues. Germline CDR1 and CDR2: SGHDT and YYEEEE. The DNA of the CDR3 is TGTGCCAGCAGCTTGAGACAGGGAGATGGCTACACCTTC. Translation: CASSLRQGDGYTF.

The J gene is TRBJ2-1, the V gene TRBV20-1, with TRBD1 identical over 9 bases. J lost 11 bases, V lost 3 bases, and 11 bases had no gene match. The CDR3 totals 14 residues. Per the germline V gene, CDR1 is DFQATT and CDR2 is SNEGSKA (reference sequence). The CDR3 sequence is CSASHRDRVAKQFF. Written as DNA, the CDR3 is TGCAGTGCTAGTCACCGGGACAGGGTGGCTAAGCAGTTCTTC.

Ten or more counts support this clone. The chain combines TRBV5-1 with TRBJ2-1; D perhaps matches TRBD2 (6 bases). V lost 0 bases, J lost 1 base, and 11 bases lay in between. The germline gives CDR1 SGHRS, CDR2 YFSETQ. This CDR3 region has 16 residues. The CDR3 sequence: CASSLGKRESYNEQFF. CDR3 nucleotide sequence: TGCGCCAGCAGCTTGGGTAAACGGGAGTCCTACAATGAGCAGTTCTTC.

This clone was observed once. The V call is TRBV9, the J call TRBJ2-5; 7 nucleotides line up with TRBD2. The trim removed 3 bases at V and 2 bases at J, leaving 10 bases unmatched. Looked up from germline, CDR1 is SGDLS and CDR2 is YYNGEE. The CDR3 spans 16 residues. DNA of the CDR3: TGTGCCAGCAGCGCACCCCGCGCTAGCGGTCAAGAGACCCAGTACTTC. Amino acid sequence: CASSAPRASGQETQYF. The variable domain in full, completed from reference TRBV9 and TRBJ2-5, reads DSGVTQTPKHLITATGQRVTLRCSPRSGDLSVYWYQQSLDQGLQFLIQYYNGEERAKGNILERFSAQQFPDLHSELNLSSLELGDSALYFCASSAPRASGQETQYFGPGTRLLVL.

A single count supports this clone. The rearrangement joins TRBV5-6 to TRBJ1-3; no reliable D call. CDR1 and CDR2 (germline): SGHDT, YYEEEE. V was trimmed by 1 base and J by 4 bases, leaving 9 bases between them. The CDR3 contains 14 residues. Here the CDR3 reads CASSLRGSGNTIYF. The CDR3 DNA is TGTGCCAGCAGCTTGCGGGGATCAGGAAACACCATATATTTT. The variable domain in full, completed from reference TRBV5-6 and TRBJ1-3, reads DAGVTQSPTHLIKTRGQQVTLRCSPKSGHDTVSWYQQALGQGPQFIFQYYEEEERQRGNFPDRFSGHQFPNYSSELNVNALLLGDSALYLCASSLRGSGNTIYFGEGSWLTVV.

The chain couples TRBV7-9 to TRBJ2-2, with 8 bases lining up with TRBD2. The ends lost 6 bases at V and 3 bases at J; junction bases unmatched: 6. Germline loops: CDR1 SEHNR, CDR2 FQNEAQ (reference sequence). This CDR3 is built from 15 residues. DNA for the CDR3: TGTGCCAGCAGGTGGACGGGGGGGTACACCGGGGAGCTGTTTTTT. Encoded protein: CASRWTGGYTGELFF. The full variable domain, completed using reference TRBV7-9 and TRBJ2-2, is DTGVSQNPRHKITKRGQNVTFRCDPISEHNRLYWYRQTLGQGPEFLTYFQNEAQLEKSRLLSDRFSAERPKGSFSTLEIQRTEQGDSAMYLCASRWTGGYTGELFFGEGSRLTVL.

The rearrangement joins TRBV5-8 to TRBJ2-5, with TRBD2 matching over 7 bases. The CDR3 has 18 residues. Germline CDR1 is SGHTS and CDR2 is YDEGEE. The trim removed 0 bases at V and 1 base at J, leaving 12 bases unmatched. The CDR3 loop is CASSLARASGQFQETQYF. The CDR3 coding sequence is TGTGCCAGCAGCTTGGCCAGGGCTAGCGGACAATTCCAAGAGACCCAGTACTTC.

The rearrangement uses TRBV11-2 and TRBJ1-5; 9 nucleotides agree with TRBD1. The V segment lost 5 bases and the J segment 3 bases; nucleotides outside the gene matches: 8. Germline CDR1 reads SGHAT; CDR2 reads FQNNGV. CDR3 length: 16 residues. The CDR3 loop is CASSPRTGAPNQPQHF. Here the CDR3 DNA reads TGTGCCAGCAGCCCCCGGACAGGGGCGCCCAATCAGCCCCAGCATTTT.